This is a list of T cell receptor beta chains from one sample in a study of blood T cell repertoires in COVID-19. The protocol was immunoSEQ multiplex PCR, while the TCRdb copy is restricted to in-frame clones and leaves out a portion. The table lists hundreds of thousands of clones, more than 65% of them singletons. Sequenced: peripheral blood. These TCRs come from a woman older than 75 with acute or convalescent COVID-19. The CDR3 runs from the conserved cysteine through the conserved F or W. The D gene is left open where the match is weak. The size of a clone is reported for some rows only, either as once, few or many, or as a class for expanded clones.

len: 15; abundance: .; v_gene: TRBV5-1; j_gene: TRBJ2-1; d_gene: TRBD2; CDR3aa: CASSPGAAGGIRQFF; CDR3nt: TGCGCCAGCAGCCCGGGGGCAGCGGGGGGGATTCGGCAGTTCTTC
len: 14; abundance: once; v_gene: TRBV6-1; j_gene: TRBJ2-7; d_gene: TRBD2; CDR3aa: CASSETSGAYEQYF; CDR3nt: TGTGCCAGCAGTGAAACTAGCGGGGCGTACGAGCAGTACTTC
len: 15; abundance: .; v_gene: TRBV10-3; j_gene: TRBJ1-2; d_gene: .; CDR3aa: CASRISGVKNYGYTF; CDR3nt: TGTGCCAGCCGTATCTCAGGGGTAAAAAACTATGGCTACACCTTC
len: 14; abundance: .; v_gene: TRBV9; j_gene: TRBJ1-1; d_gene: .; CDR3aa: CASSVAQMNTEAFF; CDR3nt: TGTGCCAGCAGCGTAGCACAAATGAACACTGAAGCTTTCTTT
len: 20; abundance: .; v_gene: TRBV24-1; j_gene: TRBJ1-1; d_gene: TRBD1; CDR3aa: CATSDLPALRQGLMNTEAFF; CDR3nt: TGTGCCACCAGTGATTTGCCCGCCCTTAGACAGGGGCTTATGAACACTGAAGCTTTCTTT
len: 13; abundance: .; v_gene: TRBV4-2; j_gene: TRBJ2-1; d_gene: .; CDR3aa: CASSQPLADEQFF; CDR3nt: TGTGCCAGCAGCCAACCTCTCGCGGATGAGCAGTTCTTC
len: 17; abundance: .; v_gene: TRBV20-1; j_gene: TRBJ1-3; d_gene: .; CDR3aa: CSASSTEVSHSGNTIYF; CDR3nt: TGCAGTGCTAGTAGTACTGAGGTTTCCCACTCTGGAAACACCATATATTTT
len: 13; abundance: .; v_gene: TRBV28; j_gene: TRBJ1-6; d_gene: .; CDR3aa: CASSLRGNSPLHF; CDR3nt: TGTGCCAGCAGTTTAAGAGGGAATTCACCCCTCCACTTT
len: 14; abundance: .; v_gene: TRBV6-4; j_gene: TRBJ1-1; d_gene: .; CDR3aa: CASRAGASNTEAFF; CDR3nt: TGTGCCAGCAGGGCTGGAGCTTCGAACACTGAAGCTTTCTTT
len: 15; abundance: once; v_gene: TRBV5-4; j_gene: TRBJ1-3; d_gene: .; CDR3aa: CASSPKPGAGNTIYF; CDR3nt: TGTGCCAGCAGCCCAAAACCGGGGGCTGGAAACACCATATATTTT
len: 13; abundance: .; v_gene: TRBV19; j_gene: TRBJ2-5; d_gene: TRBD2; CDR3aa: CASSGGVGETQYF; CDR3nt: TGTGCCAGTAGTGGGGGGGTCGGAGAGACCCAGTACTTC
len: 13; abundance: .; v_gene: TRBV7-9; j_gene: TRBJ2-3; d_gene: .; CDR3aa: CASSFGGTDTQYF; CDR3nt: TGTGCCAGCAGCTTTGGGGGGACAGATACGCAGTATTTT
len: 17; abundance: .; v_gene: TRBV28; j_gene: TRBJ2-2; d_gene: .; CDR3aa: CASNLAGQIKNTGELFF; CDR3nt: TGTGCCAGCAACCTGGCCGGACAGATAAAGAACACCGGGGAGCTGTTTTTT
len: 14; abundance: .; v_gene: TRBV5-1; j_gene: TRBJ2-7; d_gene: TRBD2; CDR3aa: CASSLAAREGEQYF; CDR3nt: TGCGCCAGCAGCTTGGCCGCAAGGGAGGGCGAGCAGTACTTC
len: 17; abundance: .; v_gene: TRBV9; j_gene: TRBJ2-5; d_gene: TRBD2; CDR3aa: CASSPGASGGATETQYF; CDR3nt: TGTGCCAGCAGCCCCGGCGCTAGCGGGGGGGCCACCGAGACCCAGTACTTC
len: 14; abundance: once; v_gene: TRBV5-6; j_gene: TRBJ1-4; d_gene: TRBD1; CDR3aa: CASSLPGQGEKLFF; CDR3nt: TGTGCCAGCAGCTTACCGGGACAGGGTGAAAAACTGTTTTTT
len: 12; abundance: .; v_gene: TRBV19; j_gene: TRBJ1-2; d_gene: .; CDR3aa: CASSSAFYGYTF; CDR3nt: TGTGCCAGTAGTAGCGCATTCTATGGCTACACCTTC
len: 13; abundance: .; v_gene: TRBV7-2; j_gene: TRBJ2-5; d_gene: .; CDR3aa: CASTYRYQETQYF; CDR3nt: TGTGCCAGCACCTACAGGTACCAAGAGACCCAGTACTTC
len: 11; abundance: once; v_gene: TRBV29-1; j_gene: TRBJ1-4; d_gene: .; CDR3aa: CSVVAYEKLFF; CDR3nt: TGCAGCGTTGTAGCTTATGAAAAACTGTTTTTT
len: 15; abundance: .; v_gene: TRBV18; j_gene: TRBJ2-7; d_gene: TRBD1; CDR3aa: CASSPPGDRSGKQYF; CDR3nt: TGTGCCAGCTCACCACCCGGGGACAGGTCCGGCAAGCAGTACTTC
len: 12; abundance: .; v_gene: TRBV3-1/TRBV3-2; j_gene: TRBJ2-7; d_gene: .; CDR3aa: CASSQVPLRQYF; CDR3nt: TGTGCCAGCAGCCAAGTCCCCCTACGGCAGTACTTC
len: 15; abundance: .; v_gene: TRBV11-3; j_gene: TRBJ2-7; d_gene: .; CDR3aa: CASSLGTEAAYEQYF; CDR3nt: TGTGCCAGCAGCTTAGGCACAGAAGCCGCCTACGAGCAGTACTTC
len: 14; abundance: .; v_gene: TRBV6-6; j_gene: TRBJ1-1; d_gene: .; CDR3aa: CASSYEGGTTEAFF; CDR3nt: TGTGCCAGCAGTTACGAGGGAGGGACCACTGAAGCTTTCTTT
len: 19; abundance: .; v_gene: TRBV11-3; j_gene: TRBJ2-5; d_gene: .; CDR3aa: CASSPSRQGGMGLGETQYF; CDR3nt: TGTGCCAGCAGCCCTAGCCGTCAGGGAGGAATGGGACTTGGGGAGACCCAGTACTTC
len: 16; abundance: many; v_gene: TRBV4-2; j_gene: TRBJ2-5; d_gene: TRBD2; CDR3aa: CASSRASGGAEETQYF; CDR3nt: TGTGCCAGCAGCCGGGCCAGCGGGGGGGCCGAAGAGACCCAGTACTTC
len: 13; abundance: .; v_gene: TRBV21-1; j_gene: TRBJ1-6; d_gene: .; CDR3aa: CASSKGGSSPLHF; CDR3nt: TGTGCCAGCAGCAAGGGGGGGAGTTCACCCCTCCACTTT
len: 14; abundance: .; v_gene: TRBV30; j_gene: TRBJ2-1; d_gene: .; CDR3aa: CAWKRGWSYNEQFF; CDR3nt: TGTGCCTGGAAGAGGGGGTGGTCCTACAATGAGCAGTTCTTC
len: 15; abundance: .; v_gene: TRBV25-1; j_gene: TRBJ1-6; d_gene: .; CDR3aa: CASSLGTSPLSPLHF; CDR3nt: TGTGCCAGCAGTCTAGGGACATCGCCTCTTTCACCCCTCCACTTT
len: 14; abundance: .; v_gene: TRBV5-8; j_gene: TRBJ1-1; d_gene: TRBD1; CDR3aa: CASSRQGLDTEAFF; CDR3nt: TGTGCCAGCAGCCGACAGGGTTTGGACACTGAAGCTTTCTTT
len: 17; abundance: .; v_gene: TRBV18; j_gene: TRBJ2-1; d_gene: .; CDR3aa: CASSPTQTLRKAVEQFF; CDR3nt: TGTGCCAGCTCACCCACCCAGACCCTGAGAAAAGCGGTGGAGCAGTTCTTC
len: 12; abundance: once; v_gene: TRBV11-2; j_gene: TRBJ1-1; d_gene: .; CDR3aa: CASSLRTAEAFF; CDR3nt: TGTGCCAGCAGCCTTCGGACAGCTGAAGCTTTCTTT
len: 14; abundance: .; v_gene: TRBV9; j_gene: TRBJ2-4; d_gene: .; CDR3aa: CASSVAWAENIQYF; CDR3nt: TGTGCCAGCAGCGTAGCGTGGGCTGAAAACATTCAGTACTTC
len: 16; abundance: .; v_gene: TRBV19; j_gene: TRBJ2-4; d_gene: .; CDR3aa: CATRQGHSGGKNIQYF; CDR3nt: TGTGCCACAAGACAGGGGCACTCGGGGGGCAAAAACATTCAGTACTTC
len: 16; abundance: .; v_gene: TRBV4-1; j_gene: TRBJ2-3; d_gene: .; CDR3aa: CASRLSSGSSTDTQYF; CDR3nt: TGCGCCAGCAGGCTCTCTAGTGGATCTAGCACAGATACGCAGTATTTT
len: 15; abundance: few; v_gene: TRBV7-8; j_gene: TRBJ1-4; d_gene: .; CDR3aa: CASSARLATNEKLFF; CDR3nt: TGTGCCAGCAGCGCCAGGCTCGCAACTAATGAAAAACTGTTTTTT
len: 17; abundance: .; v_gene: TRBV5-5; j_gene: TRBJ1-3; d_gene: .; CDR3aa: CASSLGPGISSGNTIYF; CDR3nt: TGTGCCAGCAGCTTGGGTCCGGGGATCAGCTCTGGAAACACCATATATTTT
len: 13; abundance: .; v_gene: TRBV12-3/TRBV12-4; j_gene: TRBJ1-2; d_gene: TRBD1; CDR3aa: CASRSTGSRGYTF; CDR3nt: TGTGCCAGCAGGTCGACAGGGTCTCGAGGCTACACCTTC
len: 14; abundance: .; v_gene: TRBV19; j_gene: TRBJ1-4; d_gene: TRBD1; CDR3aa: CASSPGQANEKLFF; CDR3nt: TGTGCCAGTAGTCCCGGACAGGCTAATGAAAAACTGTTTTTT
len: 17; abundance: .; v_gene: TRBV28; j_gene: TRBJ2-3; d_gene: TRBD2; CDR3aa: CASSLWASGGSTDTQYF; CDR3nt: TGTGCCAGCAGTCTTTGGGCTAGCGGGGGGAGCACAGATACGCAGTATTTT
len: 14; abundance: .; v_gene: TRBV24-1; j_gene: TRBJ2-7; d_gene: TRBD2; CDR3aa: CATAAGGPPYEQYF; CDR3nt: TGTGCCACCGCAGCGGGGGGACCGCCGTACGAGCAGTACTTC
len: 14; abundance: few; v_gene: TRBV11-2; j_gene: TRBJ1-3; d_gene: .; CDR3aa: CASSLGGTGNTIYF; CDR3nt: TGTGCCAGCAGCTTAGGAGGAACTGGAAACACCATATATTTT
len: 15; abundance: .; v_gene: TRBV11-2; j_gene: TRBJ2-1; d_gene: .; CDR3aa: CASSPRAGAGDEQFF; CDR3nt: TGTGCCAGCAGCCCCCGCGCGGGGGCCGGCGATGAGCAGTTCTTC
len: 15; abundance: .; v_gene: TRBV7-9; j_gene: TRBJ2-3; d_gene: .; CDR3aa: CASSRRGGPTDTQYF; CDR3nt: TGTGCCAGCAGCCGACGAGGGGGACCCACAGATACGCAGTATTTT
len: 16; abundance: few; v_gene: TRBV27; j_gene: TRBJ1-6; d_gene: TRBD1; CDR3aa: CASSTMGQGVDSPLHF; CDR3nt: TGTGCCAGCAGCACGATGGGACAGGGGGTAGACTCACCCCTCCACTTT
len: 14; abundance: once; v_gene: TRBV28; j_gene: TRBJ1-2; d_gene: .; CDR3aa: CASSPHSGLHGYTF; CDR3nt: TGTGCCAGCAGTCCACACAGCGGGTTGCATGGCTACACCTTC
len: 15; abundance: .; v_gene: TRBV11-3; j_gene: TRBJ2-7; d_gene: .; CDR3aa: CASSQRVAGPNEQYF; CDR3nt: TGTGCCAGCAGCCAAAGGGTGGCAGGGCCCAACGAGCAGTACTTC
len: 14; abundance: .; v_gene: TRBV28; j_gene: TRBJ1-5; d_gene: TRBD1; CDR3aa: CASSRQGGNQPQHF; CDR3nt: TGTGCCAGCAGTCGCCAGGGGGGCAATCAGCCCCAGCATTTT
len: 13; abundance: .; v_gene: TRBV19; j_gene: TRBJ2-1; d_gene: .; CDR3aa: CASSIRLANEQFF; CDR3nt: TGTGCCAGTAGTATAAGGCTAGCCAATGAGCAGTTCTTC
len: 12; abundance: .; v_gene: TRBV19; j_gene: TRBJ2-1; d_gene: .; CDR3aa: CATSIGGDEQFF; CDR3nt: TGTGCCACCAGTATAGGCGGGGATGAGCAGTTCTTC
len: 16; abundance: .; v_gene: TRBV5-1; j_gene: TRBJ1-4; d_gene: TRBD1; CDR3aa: CASSLTGDATNEKLFF; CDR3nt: TGCGCCAGCAGTCTAACAGGGGATGCAACTAATGAAAAACTGTTTTTT
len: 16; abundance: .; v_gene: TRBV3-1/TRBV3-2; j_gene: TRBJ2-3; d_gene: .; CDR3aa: CASSQGAGAIFYTQYF; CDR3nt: TGTGCCAGCAGCCAAGGGGCGGGGGCCATTTTTTATACGCAGTATTTT
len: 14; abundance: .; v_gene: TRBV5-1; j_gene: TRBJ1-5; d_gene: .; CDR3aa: CASSSQGGNQPQHF; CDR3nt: TGCGCCAGCAGCTCTCAGGGTGGCAATCAGCCCCAGCATTTT
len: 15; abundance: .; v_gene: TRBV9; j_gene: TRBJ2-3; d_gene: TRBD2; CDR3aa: CASSVWRGGTDTQYF; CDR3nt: TGTGCCAGCAGCGTGTGGCGGGGGGGCACAGATACGCAGTATTTT
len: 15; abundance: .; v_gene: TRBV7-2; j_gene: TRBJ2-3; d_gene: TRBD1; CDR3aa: CASSAGTALSDTQYF; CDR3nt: TGTGCCAGCAGCGCCGGGACAGCCTTATCTGATACGCAGTATTTT
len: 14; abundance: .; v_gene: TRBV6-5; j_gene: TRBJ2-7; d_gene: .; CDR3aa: CASTPRTVRDEQYF; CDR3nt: TGTGCCAGCACGCCCCGGACAGTTCGGGACGAGCAGTACTTC